The 22 T cell receptor beta chains below come from one sample, sequenced in a study of blood T cell repertoires in COVID-19. The table came from immunoSEQ multiplex PCR; TCRdb's copy has only in-frame clones and leaves some out. The sample includes under 100,000 clones, over 80% seen only once; the top ten take approximately 10%. Sequencing was done on a sample of peripheral blood. Receptors were obtained from a woman aged 70 to 79 with active or convalescent COVID-19.

The CDR3 loop reads CASMTGGAYNGYTF. For the CDR3, the DNA is TGTGCCAGCATGACAGGGGGCGCGTATAATGGCTACACCTTC. The gene calls are TRBV6-5 and TRBJ1-2, with TRBD1 matching 10 bases. Germline loops: CDR1 MNHEY, CDR2 SVGAGI. J lost 6 bases, V lost 7 bases, and 8 bases had no gene match. This CDR3 is 14 amino acids long.

The rearrangement joins TRBV4-3 to TRBJ1-2, with 7 bases matching TRBD1. Germline V gene lookup returns CDR1 LGHNA and CDR2 YSLEER. The CDR3 consists of 15 residues. V lost 0 bases, J lost 8 bases, and 9 bases stayed unmatched. The CDR3 sequence is CASSQENLQGWGYTF. CDR3 in DNA: TGCGCCAGCAGCCAAGAAAACCTACAGGGGTGGGGCTACACCTTC.

The chain is built from TRBV3-1 (or the pseudogene TRBV3-2) and TRBJ2-1; 10 bases match TRBD2. The germline V gene encodes CDR1 LGHDT and CDR2 YNNKEL (reference sequence). Germline trimming cut 4 bases from V and 4 bases from J; bases unmatched to any gene: 4. CDR3 length equals 15 residues. The CDR3 loop is CASSPSGGAYNEQFF. The DNA for the CDR3 is TGTGCCAGCAGCCCCAGCGGGGGGGCTTACAATGAGCAGTTCTTC.

This chain joins TRBV18 and TRBJ2-3, with 7 bases fitting TRBD2. CDR1 KGHSH and CDR2 LQKENI come from the germline V gene. The CDR3 extends over 19 amino acids. V lost 4 bases and J lost 2; bases outside the gene matches: 18. The CDR3 DNA is TGTGCCAGCTCACGAGCCGTGGGTCGCGGGACTAACCCCACAGATACGCAGTATTTT. It codes for CASSRAVGRGTNPTDTQYF.

This rearrangement joins TRBV27 to TRBJ1-3; 9 bases are shared with TRBD1. Germline loops: CDR1 MNHEY, CDR2 SMNVEV (reference sequence). Trimming removed 5 bases from V and 4 bases from J; junction bases left unmatched: 9. The CDR3 covers 16 residues. This CDR3 reads CASSRDHRGPGNTIYF. CDR3 sequence (DNA): TGTGCCAGCAGTCGTGACCACAGGGGGCCAGGAAACACCATATATTTT.

J is TRBJ2-5 and V is TRBV5-1; tentatively, D is TRBD2 (5 bases). This CDR3 is built from 16 residues. Trimming removed 3 bases from V and 4 bases from J, with 19 bases in between. CDR1 SGHRS and CDR2 YFSETQ come from the germline V gene. Here the CDR3 reads CASSYLPGETRETQYF. The CDR3 DNA follows: TGCGCCAGCAGCTACCTCCCCGGGGAGACGAGAGAGACCCAGTACTTC. The variable domain in full, with the rest retrieved from reference TRBV5-1 and TRBJ2-5, is KAGVTQTPRYLIKTRGQQVTLSCSPISGHRSVSWYQQTPGQGLQFLFEYFSETQRNKGNFPGRFSGRQFSNSRSEMNVSTLELGDSALYLCASSYLPGETRETQYFGPGTRLLVL.

The rearrangement joins TRBV27 to TRBJ2-2; D is unclear. Germline CDR1 and CDR2: MNHEY and SMNVEV (reference sequence). This CDR3 has 15 residues. V dropped 6 bases and J dropped 2 bases, with 13 bases sitting between them. CDR3 nucleotide sequence: TGTGCCAGCAGATGGAGTAGAGGAAACACCGGGGAGCTGTTTTTT. Amino acid sequence: CASRWSRGNTGELFF.

The chain combines TRBV18 with TRBJ2-5, with 10 bases aligning to TRBD2. This CDR3 is 13 amino acids long. Unmatched junction bases numbered 3, after V lost 6 bases and J lost 5 bases. The germline V gene encodes CDR1 KGHSH and CDR2 LQKENI. CDR3 protein: CASSVGLAETQYF. DNA of the CDR3: TGTGCCAGCTCGGTGGGACTAGCGGAGACCCAGTACTTC. Supplemented by reference TRBV18 and TRBJ2-5, the full variable domain reads NAGVMQNPRHLVRRRGQEARLRCSPMKGHSHVYWYRQLPEEGLKFMVYLQKENIIDESGMPKERFSAEFPKEGPSILRIQQVVRGDSAAYFCASSVGLAETQYFGPGTRLLVL.

This clone has just one count. This chain links TRBV5-5 with TRBJ2-2, with TRBD2 matching 10 bases. With 4 bases clipped from V and 7 bases from J, the junction kept 4 bases outside the gene matches. Germline V lookup: CDR1 SGHKS, CDR2 YYEKEE (reference sequence). The CDR3 length is 14 residues. CDR3 in amino acids: CASSPGLADGELFF. In DNA, the CDR3 is TGTGCCAGCAGCCCCGGACTAGCGGACGGGGAGCTGTTTTTT.

This sequence joins TRBV27 and TRBJ2-7; 9 bases line up with TRBD1. This CDR3 has 18 amino acids. V lost 2 bases to trimming and J lost 3 bases; unmatched junction nucleotides: 14. CDR1 MNHEY and CDR2 SMNVEV come from the germline V gene (reference sequence). The DNA of the CDR3 is TGTGCCAGCAGTTTAGGTTTGGGGTACCGGGACAGGGACTACGAGCAGTACTTC. This translates into CASSLGLGYRDRDYEQYF.

The chain has TRBV2 and TRBJ1-1; perhaps TRBD1 as D (6 bases). This CDR3 region has 15 residues. With 4 bases removed from V and 1 base from J, the gap between germline ends came to 13 bases. Germline V gives CDR1 SNHLY, CDR2 FYNNEI. CDR3 loop: CASSVPTGKNTEAFF. In nucleotides, the CDR3 is TGTGCCAGCAGTGTCCCCACAGGGAAGAACACTGAAGCTTTCTTT.

V gene TRBV28 combines with J gene TRBJ2-6; 10 positions agree with TRBD1. This CDR3 contains 17 residues. J was trimmed by 2 bases and V by 7 bases; bases with no gene match: 8. CDR1 is MDHEN, CDR2 SYDVKM, per germline. The CDR3 bases are TGTGCCAGCATGGCCGGGACAGGGGACCCTGGGGCCAACGTCCTGACTTTC. The encoded protein is CASMAGTGDPGANVLTF.

This clone came up a few times. The chain employs TRBV5-1 and TRBJ1-3; TRBD1 agrees at 10 bases. The CDR3 spans 14 residues. Germline loops: CDR1 SGHRS, CDR2 YFSETQ. V trimming: 4 bases; J trimming: 7 bases; junction bases outside the gene matches: 5. The CDR3 bases are TGCGCCAGCAGCCCGACAGGGGGCATCAACACCATATATTTT. Translated, it gives CASSPTGGINTIYF.

The chain is built from TRBV7-2 and TRBJ2-1; D gene ambiguous. This CDR3 has 15 amino acids. CDR1 is SGHTA, CDR2 FQGNSA, per germline. V was shortened by 1 base and J by 4 bases, with 11 bases between the two germline ends. In DNA form, the CDR3 reads TGTGCCAGCAGCTTAGGAGGCACCCATTACAATGAGCAGTTCTTC. It translates to CASSLGGTHYNEQFF.

This chain links TRBV10-3 with TRBJ2-2; TRBD1 matches at 7 bases. Trimming took 0 bases from V and 3 from J; bases not matched to a gene: 7. Germline assignment: CDR1 ENHRY and CDR2 SYGVKD. The CDR3 sequence is 17 residues long. CDR3 protein: CAISESTGTAYTGELFF. The CDR3 DNA reads as TGTGCCATCAGTGAGTCGACCGGGACAGCCTACACCGGGGAGCTGTTTTTT.

The chain combines TRBV10-3 with TRBJ2-1; 8 nucleotides line up with TRBD1. The J segment lost 7 bases and the V segment lost 0 bases, leaving 2 bases of the junction unmatched. This CDR3 spans 14 amino acids. Germline lookup yields CDR1 ENHRY and CDR2 SYGVKD. CDR3: CAISESTGVNEQFF. CDR3 nucleotide sequence: TGTGCCATCAGTGAGTCGACAGGGGTGAATGAGCAGTTCTTC.

V usage is TRBV18 and J usage is TRBJ2-3, with a tentative D call TRBD1 (6 bases). This CDR3 comprises 17 residues. Germline V gene sequence: CDR1 KGHSH, CDR2 LQKENI. Between the trimmed V and J ends, which lost 3 bases and 8 bases, there was a span of 24 bases. DNA for the CDR3: TGTGCCAGCTCACCTAGTCTCAGACAGGTCGGGGCTGGTACGCAGTATTTT. This translates into CASSPSLRQVGAGTQYF.

The chain joins TRBV5-5 to TRBJ1-2; D is uncertain. The V end was cut by 4 bases, the J end by 4 bases, with 11 bases between. This CDR3 contains 13 residues. CDR1 is SGHKS and CDR2 is YYEKEE in the germline V gene (reference sequence). CDR3 in DNA: TGTGCCAGCAGCAAAGGACTGCTCTATGGCTACACCTTC. It is translated as CASSKGLLYGYTF.

The gene calls are TRBV29-1 and TRBJ2-7; 7 nucleotides line up with TRBD1. Germline assignment: CDR1 SQVTM and CDR2 ANQGSEA. CDR3 size: 14 residues. Losses at the gene ends were 7 bases for V and 6 bases for J; bases not matched to a gene: 15. The CDR3 DNA sequence: TGCAGCGCCCGTCCCACCGGGACAGATGGCGAGCAGTACTTC. Protein sequence: CSARPTGTDGEQYF.

The sample holds a few counts of this clone. CDR3 sequence: CASSPVQGSDSPLHF. The DNA for the CDR3 is TGTGCCAGCTCACCGGTACAGGGGTCAGATTCACCCCTCCACTTT. This chain connects TRBV18 to TRBJ1-6, with 7 nucleotides matching TRBD1. The germline gives CDR1 KGHSH, CDR2 LQKENI. V lost 3 bases and J lost 8; bases outside the gene matches: 7. The CDR3 totals 15 residues.

V and J are TRBV7-2 and TRBJ2-1; 8 bases are a match to TRBD1. V lost 4 bases, J lost 1 base, and 3 bases stayed unmatched. The CDR3 covers 15 residues. Germline V gives CDR1 SGHTA, CDR2 FQGNSA. The CDR3 coding sequence is TGTGCCAGCAGCTCGGACAGGGCATCCTACAATGAGCAGTTCTTC. Protein: CASSSDRASYNEQFF.

The chain is built from TRBV11-2 and TRBJ1-1; D is possibly TRBD1 (6 bases). The V gene's germline CDR1 is SGHAT and CDR2 FQNNGV. V lost 1 base and J lost 1, with 7 bases in between. The CDR3 length is 14 residues. The CDR3 DNA reads TGTGCCAGCAGCTTAGTAGGGGGGAACACTGAAGCTTTCTTT. It encodes CASSLVGGNTEAFF.